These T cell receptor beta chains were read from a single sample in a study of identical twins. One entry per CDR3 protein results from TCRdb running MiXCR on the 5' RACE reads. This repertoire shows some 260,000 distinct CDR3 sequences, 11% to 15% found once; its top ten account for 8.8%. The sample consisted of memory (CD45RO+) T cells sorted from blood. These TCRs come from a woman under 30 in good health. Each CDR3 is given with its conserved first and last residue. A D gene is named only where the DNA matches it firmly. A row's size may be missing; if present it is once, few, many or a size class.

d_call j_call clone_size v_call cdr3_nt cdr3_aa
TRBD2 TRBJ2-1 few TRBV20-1 TGCAGTGCTAGAGATCCGGCTAGCGGGAGCATTTACAATGAGCAGTTCTTC CSARDPASGSIYNEQFF
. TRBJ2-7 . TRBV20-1 TGCAGTGCTAGGTCAGCGGTAAGGGACGAGCAGTACTTC CSARSAVRDEQYF
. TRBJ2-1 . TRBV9 TGTGCCAGCAGCGTAGGGCTGAGGGGGAACAATGAGCAGTTCTTC CASSVGLRGNNEQFF
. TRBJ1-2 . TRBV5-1 TGCGCCAGCAGCTTGGAGGCAGCATCCTATGGCTACACCTTC CASSLEAASYGYTF
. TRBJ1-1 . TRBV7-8 TGTGCCAGCAGCTTAGCGACTAGGGGGTGGGTTAACACTGAAGCTTTCTTT CASSLATRGWVNTEAFF
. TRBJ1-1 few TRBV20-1 TGCAGTGCTAGGACGGGAAACACTGAAGCTTTCTTT CSARTGNTEAFF
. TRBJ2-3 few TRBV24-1 TGTGCCACCAGTGAGGCGGGTTCAGGAGATACGCAGTATTTT CATSEAGSGDTQYF
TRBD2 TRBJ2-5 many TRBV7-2 TGTGCCAGCAGCCTGACTAGCGGGAGGTGGGAGACCCAGTACTTC CASSLTSGRWETQYF
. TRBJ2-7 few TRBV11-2 TGTGCCAGCAGAGGGTCCGGGACAACCTACGAGCAGTACTTC CASRGSGTTYEQYF
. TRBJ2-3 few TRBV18 TGTGCCAGCTCGTCGACAGCGAACACAGATACGCAGTATTTT CASSSTANTDTQYF
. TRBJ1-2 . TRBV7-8 TGTGCCAGCAGCTTAGGGAATCACCCTGGTGGCTACACCTTC CASSLGNHPGGYTF
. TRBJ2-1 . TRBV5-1 TGCGCCAGCAGCATGGCGATTCCATCCTACAATGAGCAGTTCTTC CASSMAIPSYNEQFF
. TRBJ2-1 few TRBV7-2 TGTGCCAGCAGCCCGTCACCACGACACAATGAGCAGTTCTTC CASSPSPRHNEQFF
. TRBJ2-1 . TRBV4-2 TGTGCCAGCAGCCCACAGACCCAACACAATGAGCAGTTCTTC CASSPQTQHNEQFF
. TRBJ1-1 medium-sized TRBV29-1 TGCAGCGTTATTGCGAACACTGAAGCTTTCTTT CSVIANTEAFF
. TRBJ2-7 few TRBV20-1 TGCAGTGCTAGAGATCCGGCGAGCTACGAGCAGTACTTC CSARDPASYEQYF
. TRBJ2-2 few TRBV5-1 TGCGCCAGCAGCCCCCTGGGGCGGCACACCGGGGAGCTGTTTTTT CASSPLGRHTGELFF
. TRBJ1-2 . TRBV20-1 TGCAGTGCTAGAGGCCAAGGGGAGGCTGGCTACACCTTC CSARGQGEAGYTF
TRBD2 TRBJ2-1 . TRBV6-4 TGTGCCAGCAGCGTAGCGGGGGTCGGCAATGAGCAGTTCTTC CASSVAGVGNEQFF
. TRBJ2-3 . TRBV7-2 TGTGCCAGCAGCTTGGAGGGACTTGGCACAGATACGCAGTATTTT CASSLEGLGTDTQYF
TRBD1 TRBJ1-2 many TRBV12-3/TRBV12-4 TGTGCCAGCAGTCGGGACAGGTACTATGGCTACACCTTC CASSRDRYYGYTF
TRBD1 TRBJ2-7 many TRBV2 TGTGCCAGCAGTGAATTGACAGGGGCCTCCTACGAGCAGTACTTC CASSELTGASYEQYF
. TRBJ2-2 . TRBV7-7 TGTGCCAGCGGCCAATCGGGACTCTCCACCGGGGAGCTGTTTTTT CASGQSGLSTGELFF
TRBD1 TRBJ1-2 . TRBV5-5 TGTGCCAGCAACCTTCAGGGGGGCGACTTTGGCTACACCTTC CASNLQGGDFGYTF
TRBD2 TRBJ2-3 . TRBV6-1 TGTGCCAGCAGTGGTGCGGGGGGGCCAGTTACGGGCACAGATACGCAGTATTTT CASSGAGGPVTGTDTQYF
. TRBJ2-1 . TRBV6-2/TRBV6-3 TGTGCCAGCAGTTACAAGGTAGAGCAGTTCTTC CASSYKVEQFF
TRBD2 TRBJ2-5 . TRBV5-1 TGCGCCAGCAGCCTCCCTAGCGGGGCTCAAGAGACCCAGTACTTC CASSLPSGAQETQYF
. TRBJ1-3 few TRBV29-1 TGCAGCGTTGGGGAACCTGGAGGCTCTGGAAACACCATATATTTT CSVGEPGGSGNTIYF
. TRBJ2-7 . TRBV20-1 TGCAGTGCTAGAGGTAGACTCTCCAGCCCCTACGAGCAGTACTTC CSARGRLSSPYEQYF